This T cell receptor (beta chain) was obtained from a study of blood T cell repertoires in COVID-19. The data were produced by immunoSEQ multiplex PCR, yet TCRdb's version contains in-frame clones alone and is incomplete. The sample gives hundreds of thousands of clones, around 90% of which show up once; about 3% is in the top ten. The study assigned cohorts using participant-reported clinical history. The CDR3 has 13 amino acids. The germline V gene has CDR1 MGHDK and CDR2 SYGVNS. The junction had 9 bases not matched to a gene; V was cut back by 6 bases and J by 10 bases. The sequenced sample consisted of PBMCs or T cells enriched from blood (not recorded which). The source of this sequence is a woman aged 50 to 60 who had recovered from COVID-19. J is TRBJ2-1 and V is TRBV25-1, with 7 nucleotides matching TRBD1. The CDR3 sequence: CASRGSGGGEQFF. The DNA of the CDR3 is TGTGCCAGCAGGGGATCAGGGGGTGGGGAGCAGTTCTTC.